The 2 T cell receptor beta chains below come from one sample, sequenced in a study of blood T cell repertoires in COVID-19. Sequencing was performed with immunoSEQ multiplex PCR; in TCRdb, only in-frame clones are kept and a portion is missing. This sample has 200,000 to 250,000 clones, with roughly 77% found just once. Sequenced sample: PBMCs or T cells enriched from blood (not recorded which). These receptors all come from a man aged 40-49 years who had recovered from COVID-19.

The V and J genes are TRBV4-1 and TRBJ1-3; D remains unclear. CDR1 MGHRA and CDR2 YSYEKL come from the germline V gene. This CDR3 region has 16 residues. The V and J ends lost 1 base and 4 bases respectively, with 14 bases between them. CDR3 nucleotide sequence: TGCGCCAGCAGCCAAGCCCATTCCATGAGGGGAAACACCATATATTTT. It codes for CASSQAHSMRGNTIYF.

The chain couples TRBV27 to TRBJ2-7; 10 positions match TRBD1. Germline V lookup: CDR1 MNHEY, CDR2 SMNVEV (reference sequence). V lost 2 bases, J lost 5 bases, and 6 bases stayed unmatched. The CDR3 contains 15 residues. CDR3 DNA: TGTGCCAGCAGTTTACGGACAGGGGGTAGGAACGAGCAGTACTTC. As protein: CASSLRTGGRNEQYF.